The clone carrying this TCR beta chain appeared a few times. The V gene lost 3 bases and the J gene lost 4 bases, with 18 bases spanning the gap. Germline loops: CDR1 SGHVS, CDR2 FNYEAQ. The CDR3 is 17 amino acids. These data are taken from a study of human T cells and chemical hapten exposure. Whole-study context: Each patient's scalp received weekly diphenylcyclopropenone throughout the roughly 23-week study.

Time point described: patch test 3, about 24 weeks after DPC sensitization. Regarding treatment: therapeutic diphenylcyclopropenone sensitization with weekly scalp DPC. Unique molecular identifiers were attached to individual cDNA molecules within the library. One entry per CDR3 protein, called by TCRdb with MiXCR from the RACE reads. The table includes some 60,000 distinct CDR3 sequences, around 12% detected once. The gene calls are TRBV7-6 and TRBJ1-4; a weak D match, TRBD1 (5 bases). This clonotype was sampled from a man under 40 with alopecia areata. Some clones in this sample may be carry-over from other donors' samples. Material: whole blood, obtained in connection with sensitization to the hapten diphenylcyclopropenone (DPC). The CDR3 sequence: CASSFVAGRRINEKLFF. CDR3 nucleotide sequence: TGTGCCAGCAGCTTCGTGGCAGGGAGGAGGATTAATGAAAAACTGTTTTTT.